Sequencing of this TCR beta chain was carried out in a study of blood T cell repertoires in COVID-19. Study-wide context: T cells, B-cell-depleted T cells, or PBMCs supplied cDNA or gDNA.

Per germline, CDR1 MDHEN and CDR2 SYDVKM. This CDR3 spans 17 amino acids. V lost 6 bases to trimming and J lost 3 bases, with 20 bases between them. TCRdb's table, derived via immunoSEQ multiplex PCR, lists solely in-frame clones and lacks some. Here the sample spans approximately 100,000 clones, 80% to 90% being singletons. The clonotype was recovered from a human donor in a cohort sampled during active COVID-19. Sequenced input: peripheral blood. The rearrangement uses TRBV28 and TRBJ2-2, with a weak D call TRBD1 (7 bases). The DNA of the CDR3 is TGTGCCAGCAGACGCCGGGACAGATGGGAGGACACCGGGGAGCTGTTTTTT. This encodes CASRRRDRWEDTGELFF.